A single TCR beta chain is shown here with its context. Its specificity is not known. Only in-frame clones appear in the TCRdb table, and some are missing; sequencing was by immunoSEQ multiplex PCR. The table includes more than 500,000 clones, approximately 95% detected once. Naive-designated CD8 cells lacked CD45RO, were positively enriched for CCR7, and omitted terminally differentiated effector memory CD45RA+ cells. Recent acute infections and vaccinations were absent in the healthy HIV-negative adult donors. The data were taken from a study of shared clonotypes between healthy human individuals. Findings and caveats of the study: The study generally estimated greater richness for naive than memory subsets. Sharing across four donors was highest in naive CD4 (roughly 5%) and lowest in memory CD8 (0.4%). It was only blood that was sampled, and tissue repertoires likely differ.

Losses at the gene ends were 6 bases for V and 3 bases for J; bases not matched to a gene: 7. This CDR3 spans 15 amino acids. Germline V lookup: CDR1 MNHEY, CDR2 SVGAGI. The chain is built from TRBV6-5 and TRBJ2-3; 9 nucleotides line up with TRBD2. This TCR was sampled from a woman aged 25 to 39 in good health. Sequenced material: naive CD8+ T cells sorted from blood. The CDR3 nucleotides read TGTGCCAGCAGCATAGCGGGAGACTGGACAGATACGCAGTATTTT. Residues: CASSIAGDWTDTQYF.